The 16 T cell receptor beta chains below all came from one sample that was sequenced in a study of tumor-infiltrating lymphocytes in primary liver carcinoma. From unsorted bulk tissue weighing roughly 19-32 mg, DNA and RNA were co-extracted. Researchers generated TCR beta cDNA from roughly 520 ng of total RNA, relying on a constant-region primer. Libraries of TCR beta came from three nested multiplex PCR rounds with slightly modified ARM-PCR. A C-beta reverse primer and TRBV1-TRBV30 forward primers served in each of the first two PCR rounds, at around 10 cycles apiece. Via MiXCR, TCRdb re-called the multiplex PCR reads, giving one row per CDR3 protein. The table shows more than 20,000 distinct CDR3 sequences, with 80% occurring only once. The sequenced material came from liver tumor tissue from sampling region 2. Subset indicated: tumor region T2, inferior pole. The receptor source for this set is a woman aged 25 to 39 with primary liver carcinoma and hepatitis B virus infection.

This chain connects TRBV13 to TRBJ2-3; no clear D. V was trimmed by 3 bases and J by 12 bases, leaving 16 bases between them. The CDR3 consists of 13 residues. CDR1 and CDR2 (germline): PRHDT, FYEKMQ (reference sequence). CDR3 coding DNA: TGTGCCAGCAGCTTGAGTTTAACAGATAAACAGTATTTT. It specifies CASSLSLTDKQYF. Looking up the rest from reference TRBV13 and TRBJ2-3 gives the full variable domain: AAGVIQSPRHLIKEKRETATLKCYPIPRHDTVYWYQQGPGQDPQFLISFYEKMQSDKGSIPDRFSAQQFSDYHSELNMSSLELGDSALYFCASSLSLTDKQYFGPGTRLTVL.

About this clonotype itself: A junction end diverges from the germline sequence, so it may reflect a read error. The chain has TRBV30 and TRBJ2-5, with no clear D. The CDR3 has 15 residues. The germline CDR1 and CDR2 sequences are GTSNPN and SVGIG (reference sequence). CDR3 in DNA: TGTGCATGGAAGGTCTTGGGCGCGGCCCCCTGGACCCAGTACTTC. Its translation is CAWKVLGAAPWTQYF. Looking up the rest from reference TRBV30 and TRBJ2-5 gives the full variable domain: SQTIHQWPATLVQPVGSPLSLECTVEGTSNPNLYWYRQAAGRGLQLLFYSVGIGQISSEVPQNLSASRPQDRQFILSSKKLLLSDSGFYLCAWKVLGAAPWTQYFGPGTRLLVL.

Regarding this clonotype: At one end the junction does not follow the germline gene, possibly because of a read error. The J gene is TRBJ2-5, the V gene TRBV10-3; D remains ambiguous. From germline, CDR1 is ENHRY and CDR2 SYGVKD. This CDR3 contains 15 residues. CDR3 sequence reads: CAISELAIRQETQNF. CDR3 DNA sequence: TGTGCCATCAGTGAGTTGGCTATCAGACAAGAGACCCAGAACTTC.

In the case of this clonotype: Germline is not matched at one junction end, which may reflect a read error. CDR3 loop: CASVGRTYEQYF. As DNA, the CDR3 is TGTGCCAGCGTCGGGCGGACCTACGAACAGTACTTC. The chain recombines TRBV28 with TRBJ2-7; D call uncertain. Germline-derived CDR1 and CDR2 are MDHEN and SYDVKM. There are 12 residues in the CDR3.

In regard to this clonotype: A much larger clone lies one base from this, so it may be a read error. The chain recombines TRBV20-1 with TRBJ2-1; 7 bases are a match to TRBD2. This CDR3 region has 15 residues. V lost 6 bases and J lost 0; bases outside the gene matches: 8. Germline V gene sequence: CDR1 DFQATT, CDR2 SNEGSKA (reference sequence). CDR3 region: CSALSREDSYNEQFF. The DNA of the CDR3 is TGCAGTGCCTTGAGCCGGGAGGACTCCTACAATGAGCAGTTCTTC.

As regards this clonotype: The missing conserved phenylalanine or tryptophan at the end of this CDR3 makes a read error likely. The genes are TRBV4-2 and TRBJ2-7; the D is unclear. The CDR3 totals 14 residues. The V gene's germline CDR1 is LGHNA and CDR2 YNFKEQ. The CDR3 here is CVSSLGPYVYEQYY. CDR3 coding DNA: TGTGTCAGCAGCTTAGGACCCTATGTCTACGAGCAGTACTAC.

CDR3 DNA sequence: TGCAGCGCCCCTCGGGCTAGCGGGAGTCGATCAGATACGCAGTATTTT. Translated: CSAPRASGSRSDTQYF. The J gene is TRBJ2-3, the V gene TRBV29-1, with 10 positions matching TRBD2. The V and J ends lost 7 bases and 4 bases, in that order; junction bases with no gene match: 14. The CDR3 length is 16 residues. Germline CDR1 and CDR2: SQVTM and ANQGSEA.

This clonotype was seen a few times. Being one base from a much bigger clone, this may be a read error. The V call is TRBV5-6, the J call TRBJ1-4; the match to TRBD1 covers 10 bases. The CDR3 is 16 residues long. V gave up 0 bases and J gave up 11 bases; unmatched junction bases: 10. CDR1 and CDR2 (germline): SGHDT, YYEEEE. CDR3 coding DNA: TGTGCCAGCAGCTTGGAAGGGGACAGGGGCCATCGGAAACTGTTTTTT. This gives the protein CASSLEGDRGHRKLFF.

This clonotype was detected only a few times. The final CDR3 position lacks the conserved phenylalanine or tryptophan, pointing to a likely read error. This chain uses TRBV4-2 with TRBJ2-7, with 10 bases aligning to TRBD1. In germline, CDR1 is LGHNA, CDR2 YNFKEQ. The CDR3 runs 18 residues. The J segment lost 6 bases and the V segment lost 3 bases, leaving 17 bases of the junction unmatched. The CDR3: CASSQELLGQGGQREQYL. The DNA of the CDR3 is TGTGCCAGCAGCCAGGAACTCCTAGGACAGGGGGGACAGCGCGAGCAGTACCTC.

This chain joins TRBV29-1 and TRBJ2-3, with 10 bases lining up with TRBD2. Trimming at V came to 6 bases and at J to 4 bases, leaving 13 bases not matched to a gene. The CDR3 loop spans 16 amino acids. Germline CDR1 SQVTM, CDR2 ANQGSEA. CDR3 in amino acids: CSVSRASGSRSDTQYF. For the CDR3, the DNA is TGCAGCGTCTCCCGGGCTAGCGGGAGCAGGTCAGATACGCAGTATTTT.

To note about this clonotype: The junction and the germline gene differ at one end; a read error may be behind it. The chain carries TRBV12-3 or TRBV12-4 and TRBJ2-1; D assignment may be TRBD1 or TRBD2 (5 bases each). This CDR3 has 15 amino acids. In DNA, the CDR3 is TGTACCAGCAGCCTGTCCGGGACCTGCGGACTTGAGCAGTTCTTC. It specifies CTSSLSGTCGLEQFF.

With regard to this clonotype: Without the conserved terminal phenylalanine or tryptophan, this CDR3 likely stems from a read error. The chain has TRBV11-3 and TRBJ2-1, with 10 bases lining up with TRBD2. The CDR3 runs 15 residues. From germline, CDR1 is SGHNT and CDR2 YENEEA. After removal of 5 bases from V and 8 bases from J, the junction contained 9 bases not matched to a gene. CDR3 loop: CASSRLAGWGYEQFS. CDR3 nucleotides: TGTGCCAGCAGCCGACTAGCGGGTTGGGGGTATGAGCAGTTCTCC.

This clonotype was seen just once. At one boundary the junction diverges from the germline segment, which might be a read error. The chain is built from TRBV30 and TRBJ1-1; D remains unclear. The CDR3 loop spans 12 amino acids. Germline loops: CDR1 GTSNPN, CDR2 SVGIG (reference sequence). The CDR3 sequence: CTWSQQNTEVFF. CDR3 coding DNA: TGTACCTGGAGTCAGCAGAACACTGAAGTTTTCTTT.

On this clonotype itself: A much larger clone differs from this one at a single base, so this may be a read error. V gene TRBV28 combines with J gene TRBJ2-5; 9 bases agree with TRBD2. Germline loops: CDR1 MDHEN, CDR2 SYDVKM. Losses at the gene ends were 8 bases for V and 4 bases for J; bases not matched to a gene: 11. This CDR3 comprises 15 residues. The CDR3 DNA follows: TGTGCCAGCTGTTCGCCGACTAGCGGAGGAGAGACCCAGTACTTC. Its translation: CASCSPTSGGETQYF.

The chain employs TRBV5-4 and TRBJ2-3, with D maybe TRBD1 (6 bases). The CDR3 totals 17 residues. V lost 4 bases and J lost 2, with 20 bases in between. The V gene's germline CDR1 is SGHNT and CDR2 YYREEE (reference sequence). CDR3 coding DNA: TGTGCCAGCAGCATAAAGGGACACCCTCCACCCACAGATACGCAGTATTTT. Its translation is CASSIKGHPPPTDTQYF.

Worth noting for this clonotype: The junction shows a germline mismatch at one end, possibly a read error. The V and J genes are TRBV11-2 and TRBJ1-1; no firm D call. CDR3 length equals 15 residues. Germline V gene sequence: CDR1 SGHAT, CDR2 FQNNGV. The CDR3 DNA follows: TGTGCCAGTAGCTTAAGAAGAGGGCGGTTAAATGAAGCTTTCTTT. Translating it yields CASSLRRGRLNEAFF.